The next 8 T cell receptor beta chains were all read from a single sample in a study of human T cells and chemical hapten exposure. TCRdb independently ran MiXCR on the RACE reads; one entry per CDR3 protein. The sample holds under 450,000 distinct CDR3 sequences, more than 4.5% seen once. The time point was: patch test 1, 2 weeks after DPC sensitization. Documented treatment: therapeutic diphenylcyclopropenone sensitization with weekly scalp DPC. The sequencing here drew on whole blood, taken in connection with sensitization to the hapten diphenylcyclopropenone (DPC). The receptors shown here come from a woman aged 45-59 years with alopecia areata. Some clones in this sample may be carry-over from other donors' samples.

Regarding this clonotype: Mismatch with germline at one junction end may stem from a read error. The J gene is TRBJ2-5, the V gene TRBV7-6, with D unresolved. Per germline, CDR1 SGHVS and CDR2 FNYEAQ. This CDR3 spans 13 amino acids. CDR3 protein: CASRFSFSETQYF. CDR3 sequence (DNA): TGTGCCAGCCGCTTCTCGTTTTCGGAGACCCAGTACTTC.

This clonotype was observed at least ten times. This chain links TRBV20-1 with TRBJ2-3; TRBD2 matches at 16 bases. The germline gives CDR1 DFQATT, CDR2 SNEGSKA (reference sequence). This CDR3 is 17 amino acids long. With V trimmed by 6 bases and J by 6 bases, 12 bases remained unmatched. As DNA, the CDR3 is TGCAGTGCCGCTTCCGGGACTAGCGGGGGGGCCGGGGATACGCAGTATTTT. Its protein product is CSAASGTSGGAGDTQYF.

This clonotype was picked up a small number of times. The CDR3 sequence: CASSYQAALGKLFF. Written as DNA, the CDR3 is TGTGCCAGCAGTTACCAGGCCGCGTTGGGAAAACTGTTTTTT. V usage is TRBV12-3 or TRBV12-4 and J usage is TRBJ1-4; D is unresolved. V was cut by 4 bases and J by 10 bases, with 16 bases left in between. The CDR3 has 14 residues.

This clonotype occurred many times. The rearrangement links TRBV3-1 to TRBJ2-1, with 9 bases fitting TRBD2. Looked up from germline, CDR1 is LGHDT and CDR2 is YNNKEL (reference sequence). The CDR3 sequence is 13 residues long. The junction had 3 bases not matched to a gene; V was cut back by 4 bases and J by 8 bases. CDR3 sequence (DNA): TGTGCCAGCAGCCTAGCGGGAGCGGATGAGCAGTTCTTC. Translation: CASSLAGADEQFF.

This clonotype occurred many times. The chain is built from TRBV27 and TRBJ1-6; 7 bases align to TRBD1. CDR1 MNHEY and CDR2 SMNVEV come from the germline V gene (reference sequence). Unmatched junction bases numbered 2, after V lost 3 bases and J lost 3 bases. The CDR3 covers 15 residues. CDR3 sequence reads: CASSFNRGYNSPLHF. Written as DNA, the CDR3 is TGTGCCAGCAGTTTCAACAGGGGCTATAATTCACCCCTCCACTTT.

This clonotype has more than one count but fewer than ten. This chain joins TRBV6-2 or TRBV6-3 and TRBJ2-4, with TRBD1 as a possible D gene (5 bases). Germline V gives CDR1 MNHEY, CDR2 SVGEGT. The CDR3 length is 13 residues. V lost 4 bases, J lost 5 bases, and 9 bases lay in between. CDR3 in amino acids: CASSSGYENIQYF. The CDR3 DNA is TGTGCCAGCAGTTCAGGGTACGAAAACATTCAGTACTTC.

The chain links TRBV5-1 to TRBJ2-3; tentative D call: TRBD2 (5 bases). The CDR3 sequence is 14 residues long. Trimming shortened V by 1 base and J by 6 bases, and 12 bases separated the two germline ends. CDR1 SGHRS and CDR2 YFSETQ come from the germline V gene. CDR3 residues: CASSLNGVADTQYF. CDR3 in DNA: TGCGCCAGCAGCTTGAACGGGGTGGCTGATACGCAGTATTTT.

Ten or more counts support this clonotype. The chain combines TRBV11-2 with TRBJ2-5, with D possibly TRBD1 on 5 matching bases. The CDR3 consists of 15 residues. V was shortened by 1 base and J by 5 bases, with 14 bases between the two germline ends. The germline V gene has CDR1 SGHAT and CDR2 FQNNGV. This chain's CDR3 is CASSLGAGLEETQYF. CDR3 coding DNA: TGTGCCAGCAGCTTAGGGGCAGGGTTAGAGGAGACCCAGTACTTC.